This entry features one T cell receptor beta chain sequence. The antigen is undetermined. These data come from a study of T cells in Graves' hyperthyroidism and ophthalmopathy. Study-level background: It was at initial diagnosis, before any treatment, that peripheral blood was collected.

What was amplified from RNA transcripts were TCR beta CDR3 regions. When the TCR CDR3 underwent first-round RT-PCR, the HTBI primer set was used. MiXCR, applied by TCRdb to the multiplex PCR reads, yields one record per CDR3 protein. The data contain about 560,000 distinct CDR3 sequences, approximately 15% of them singletons. V was trimmed by 5 bases and J by 0 bases, leaving 11 bases between them. CDR1 is MNHNS and CDR2 is SASEGT in the germline V gene. The CDR3 loop spans 16 amino acids. Newly diagnosed patients aged 18 to 65 had hyperthyroidism of under 2 months' duration. Study findings and constraints: Researchers found most expanded thyroid clonotypes above 0.001 in blood as well.

Material: blood. The chain joins TRBV6-1 to TRBJ1-6; D gene ambiguous. The origin of this receptor is a woman aged 40-49 years with Graves' hyperthyroidism. The CDR3 reads CASSSLHSSYNSPLHF. In DNA, the CDR3 is TGTGCCAGCAGTTCCCTACACAGCTCCTATAATTCACCCCTCCACTTT.